This passage covers 28 T cell receptor beta chains from one sample sequenced in a study of blood T cell repertoires in COVID-19. Sequencing was performed with immunoSEQ multiplex PCR; in TCRdb, only in-frame clones are kept and a portion is missing. The sample contains about 380,000 clones, 90% of which appear only once. The sample comprised peripheral blood. Receptor source: a man between 18 and 35 years old with active or convalescent COVID-19.

The chain couples TRBV10-3 to TRBJ1-3; no clear D. Trimming took 5 bases from V and 0 from J, leaving 8 bases between them. The CDR3 length is 14 residues. The germline V gene has CDR1 ENHRY and CDR2 SYGVKD. The CDR3 nucleotides read TGTGCCATCAGTACGGAGAGCTCTGGAAACACCATATATTTT. Translation: CAISTESSGNTIYF.

This chain uses TRBV7-6 with TRBJ2-7, with D tentatively TRBD2 (5 bases). Germline CDR1 SGHVS, CDR2 FNYEAQ. Between the trimmed V and J ends, which lost 3 bases and 4 bases, there was a span of 10 bases. The CDR3 contains 13 residues. The CDR3 coding sequence is TGTGCCAGCAGCTTTGGCGGCGGGTACGAGCAGTACTTC. Encoded protein: CASSFGGGYEQYF. The full variable domain, its missing parts supplied by reference TRBV7-6 and TRBJ2-7, is GAGVSQSPRYKVTKRGQDVALRCDPISGHVSLYWYRQALGQGPEFLTYFNYEAQQDKSGLPNDRFSAERPEGSISTLTIQRTEQRDSAMYRCASSFGGGYEQYFGPGTRLTVT.

The rearrangement uses TRBV21-1 and TRBJ1-1. TRBV21-1 is reported as a pseudogene. This CDR3 has 13 amino acids. The chain's CDR3 is CASSRGGNGEAFF. CDR3 nucleotides: TGTGCCAGCAGCAGAGGAGGAAACGGTGAAGCTTTCTTT.

As to this clone: Other nucleotide sequences from this sample produce the same CDR3. The V and J genes are TRBV28 and TRBJ2-7; D ambiguous. Germline V gives CDR1 MDHEN, CDR2 SYDVKM. Trimming shortened V by 2 bases and J by 7 bases, and 6 bases separated the two germline ends. The CDR3 runs 11 residues. The CDR3 is CASSLAREQYF. CDR3 nucleotides: TGTGCCAGCAGTTTAGCGCGGGAGCAGTACTTC.

The V gene is TRBV29-1, the J gene TRBJ2-2; TRBD2 might be the D (6 bases). Between the trimmed V and J ends, which lost 8 bases and 1 base, there was a span of 14 bases. Looked up from germline, CDR1 is SQVTM and CDR2 is ANQGSEA. CDR3 length: 14 residues. The CDR3 nucleotides are TGCAGCACTAGGGACTTGGGGAACACCGGGGAGCTGTTTTTT. It is translated as CSTRDLGNTGELFF.

This clone was observed once. The chain combines TRBV4-3 with TRBJ1-2; 7 bases are shared with TRBD1. This CDR3 is built from 17 residues. Trimming at V came to 3 bases and at J to 0 bases, leaving 10 bases not matched to a gene. Per germline, CDR1 LGHNA and CDR2 YSLEER. The CDR3 coding sequence is TGCGCCAGCAGCCAGATTAACAGGGGTCCGGCTAACTATGGCTACACCTTC. Translated, it gives CASSQINRGPANYGYTF.

The rearrangement joins TRBV5-1 to TRBJ2-1; 8 nucleotides line up with TRBD2. With 4 bases clipped from V and 3 bases from J, the junction kept 15 bases outside the gene matches. The CDR3 is 18 amino acids. Germline assignment: CDR1 SGHRS and CDR2 YFSETQ. The CDR3 DNA sequence: TGCGCCAGCAGCCTGGGGGTGGGCTTAGCGGGGAACTACAATGAGCAGTTCTTC. As protein: CASSLGVGLAGNYNEQFF.

This sequence joins TRBV6-5 and TRBJ2-7; 7 positions match TRBD1. Germline trimming cut 4 bases from V and 3 bases from J; bases unmatched to any gene: 6. From germline, CDR1 is MNHEY and CDR2 SVGAGI. This CDR3 region has 14 residues. CDR3 coding DNA: TGTGCCAGCAGTTCTATGACAGGGAACTACGAGCAGTACTTC. This encodes CASSSMTGNYEQYF.

CDR3 region: CASSLMGGQPQHF. Written as DNA, the CDR3 is TGTGCCAGCAGTTTAATGGGAGGGCAGCCCCAGCATTTT. V and J are TRBV12-3 or TRBV12-4 and TRBJ1-5; no firm D call. The V gene lost 2 bases and the J gene lost 7 bases, with 9 bases spanning the gap. The CDR3 loop spans 13 amino acids.

The gene calls are TRBV29-1 and TRBJ1-1; D is unresolved. V lost 7 bases and J 4 bases, leaving 13 bases between the germline ends. The CDR3 is 12 amino acids. CDR1 and CDR2 (germline): SQVTM, ANQGSEA. The CDR3 region is CSGTGGSTEAFF. The CDR3 DNA follows: TGCAGCGGGACGGGAGGGTCCACTGAAGCTTTCTTT.

V usage is TRBV24-1 and J usage is TRBJ2-5, with 9 nucleotides matching TRBD2. In germline, CDR1 is KGHDR, CDR2 SFDVKD. With V trimmed by 5 bases and J by 2 bases, 5 bases remained unmatched. CDR3 length: 15 residues. Written as DNA, the CDR3 is TGTGCCACCAGTGTAGGCGGGGGGGGGCAAGAGACCCAGTACTTC. It is translated as CATSVGGGGQETQYF.

The rearrangement uses TRBV30 and TRBJ1-4, with D hard to call. The CDR3 sequence is 15 residues long. Trimming removed 5 bases from V and 10 bases from J, with 23 bases in between. Germline values: CDR1 GTSNPN, CDR2 SVGIG (reference sequence). The CDR3 DNA reads as TGTGCCTGGGGAGGAAAGGACCCATTCACTAGAAAACTGTTTTTT. Its protein is CAWGGKDPFTRKLFF. Using reference TRBV30 and TRBJ1-4 for the parts outside the CDR3, the full variable domain is SQTIHQWPATLVQPVGSPLSLECTVEGTSNPNLYWYRQAAGRGLQLLFYSVGIGQISSEVPQNLSASRPQDRQFILSSKKLLLSDSGFYLCAWGGKDPFTRKLFFGSGTQLSVL.

The V and J genes are TRBV7-3 and TRBJ2-1; 14 nucleotides match TRBD2. The CDR3 contains 20 residues. Germline trimming cut 5 bases from V and 1 base from J; bases unmatched to any gene: 13. Per the germline V gene, CDR1 is SGHTA and CDR2 is FQGTGA. CDR3 loop: CASSIGRLAGGRGSYNEQFF. The CDR3 bases are TGTGCCAGCAGCATTGGGCGACTAGCGGGAGGGAGGGGGTCCTACAATGAGCAGTTCTTC.

V is TRBV12-3 or TRBV12-4 and J is TRBJ1-1; maybe TRBD1 (6 bases). The CDR3 has 13 residues. Trimming pared 6 bases from V and 3 bases from J, leaving 11 bases between. CDR3 coding DNA: TGTGCCAGCAGGTCTACAGGGTACACTGAAGCTTTCTTT. Translation gives CASRSTGYTEAFF.

The V gene is TRBV6-1, the J gene TRBJ2-3; 9 nucleotides align to TRBD2. Germline-derived CDR1 and CDR2 are MNHNS and SASEGT. The CDR3 is 15 residues long. The V gene end was trimmed by 3 bases and the J gene end by 2 bases; junction bases not matched to a gene: 3. CDR3 coding DNA: TGTGCCAGCAGTGAGCGGGGGGGGCCCACAGATACGCAGTATTTT. The encoded protein is CASSERGGPTDTQYF.

The table lists this clone with a count of one. This chain links TRBV2 with TRBJ2-2; a weak D match, TRBD2 (6 bases). V gave up 2 bases and J gave up 7 bases, with 11 bases separating them. This CDR3 region has 14 residues. Per germline, CDR1 SNHLY and CDR2 FYNNEI. CDR3 nucleotides: TGTGCCAGCAGTGAATGGCGGGAAGGCGGGGAGCTGTTTTTT. Translated: CASSEWREGGELFF.

The chain carries TRBV12-3 or TRBV12-4 and TRBJ2-1; TRBD2 is a possible D gene (5 bases). V was shortened by 1 base and J by 10 bases, with 11 bases between the two germline ends. The CDR3 totals 13 residues. The CDR3 here is CASSLVGAGEQFF. In DNA, the CDR3 is TGTGCCAGCAGTTTAGTGGGAGCCGGGGAGCAGTTCTTC.

This clone has a count of ten or more. The V and J genes are TRBV9 and TRBJ1-3; a weak D match, TRBD1 (6 bases). The V gene's germline CDR1 is SGDLS and CDR2 YYNGEE. Trimming left V 0 bases short and J 2 bases short, with 12 bases between. This CDR3 has 16 residues. The CDR3 spells CASSVALTGPGNTIYF. The CDR3 DNA is TGTGCCAGCAGCGTAGCTCTAACAGGGCCTGGAAACACCATATATTTT.

Only one count was recorded for this clone. CDR3 sequence reads: CASSQADSGTNTDTQYF. The DNA of the CDR3 is TGTGCCAGCAGCCAAGCCGACAGTGGGACTAACACAGATACGCAGTATTTT. This rearrangement joins TRBV3-1 (or the pseudogene TRBV3-2) to TRBJ2-3, with TRBD2 matching 7 bases. CDR1 and CDR2 from the germline V gene are LGHDT and YNNKEL (reference sequence). Trimming cost V 1 base and J 2 bases; bases outside gene matches: 9. CDR3 length: 17 residues.

The chain carries TRBV4-2 and TRBJ1-1; no clear D. The CDR3 contains 14 residues. Trimming left V 2 bases short and J 0 bases short, with 7 bases between. CDR1 is LGHNA and CDR2 is YNFKEQ in the germline V gene. CDR3 protein: CASSQPQVNTEAFF. The CDR3 bases are TGTGCCAGCAGCCAACCGCAGGTGAACACTGAAGCTTTCTTT.

The chain links TRBV7-3 to TRBJ2-2, with D possibly being TRBD2 (6 bases). CDR1 SGHTA and CDR2 FQGTGA come from the germline V gene. V dropped 5 bases and J dropped 3 bases, with 13 bases sitting between them. There are 15 residues in the CDR3. CDR3: CASSPTGEDTGELFF. CDR3 DNA sequence: TGTGCCAGCAGCCCGACGGGGGAGGACACCGGGGAGCTGTTTTTT. Looking up the rest from reference TRBV7-3 and TRBJ2-2 gives the full variable domain: GAGVSQTPSNKVTEKGKYVELRCDPISGHTALYWYRQSLGQGPEFLIYFQGTGAADDSGLPNDRFFAVRPEGSVSTLKIQRTERGDSAVYLCASSPTGEDTGELFFGEGSRLTVL.

The gene calls are TRBV7-3 and TRBJ1-1, with TRBD1 as a possible D gene (5 bases). This CDR3 comprises 15 residues. The germline V and J ends were trimmed by 0 bases and 3 bases, with 11 bases remaining between them. Germline V lookup: CDR1 SGHTA, CDR2 FQGTGA. CDR3 sequence: CASSLTSRADTEAFF. The CDR3 DNA sequence: TGTGCCAGCAGCTTAACCTCCAGGGCAGACACTGAAGCTTTCTTT.

V is TRBV3-1 (or the pseudogene TRBV3-2) and J is TRBJ2-7, with 8 bases identical to TRBD2. The CDR3 totals 14 residues. Germline V lookup: CDR1 LGHDT, CDR2 YNNKEL (reference sequence). V lost 1 base, J lost 4 bases, and 3 bases stayed unmatched. This CDR3 is CASSQAEREYEQYF. The CDR3 DNA sequence: TGTGCCAGCAGCCAAGCGGAGCGGGAGTACGAGCAGTACTTC.

This sequence joins TRBV11-3 and TRBJ2-7, with TRBD1 matching 7 bases. Germline lookup yields CDR1 SGHNT and CDR2 YENEEA. The V and J ends lost 5 bases and 3 bases, in that order; junction bases with no gene match: 10. CDR3 length: 15 residues. The CDR3 sequence: CASSNDRVGFYEQYF. The CDR3 DNA is TGTGCCAGCAGCAACGACAGGGTTGGCTTCTACGAGCAGTACTTC.

This rearrangement joins TRBV9 to TRBJ1-2, with 7 bases that match TRBD1. Germline V CDR1 and CDR2: SGDLS, YYNGEE. The CDR3 runs 13 residues. V was clipped by 3 bases and J by 4 bases; unmatched bases: 3. CDR3 amino acids: CASSGQGGYGYTF. The CDR3 coding sequence is TGTGCCAGCAGCGGACAGGGCGGCTATGGCTACACCTTC. Full variable domain (missing parts from reference TRBV9 and TRBJ1-2): DSGVTQTPKHLITATGQRVTLRCSPRSGDLSVYWYQQSLDQGLQFLIQYYNGEERAKGNILERFSAQQFPDLHSELNLSSLELGDSALYFCASSGQGGYGYTFGSGTRLTVV.

The chain is built from TRBV7-6 and TRBJ2-7; 8 bases line up with TRBD2. Germline CDR1 reads SGHVS; CDR2 reads FNYEAQ. Trimming removed 5 bases from V and 4 bases from J; junction bases left unmatched: 16. The CDR3 extends over 17 amino acids. The CDR3 nucleotides are TGTGCCAGCAGCCCCCGGTTGTCACGGGAGGGCCTGTACGAGCAGTACTTC. Its translation: CASSPRLSREGLYEQYF.

This sequence joins TRBV4-1 and TRBJ2-3, with TRBD2 identical over 9 bases. Germline V gene data show CDR1 as MGHRA and CDR2 as YSYEKL. Trimming removed 2 bases from V and 2 bases from J; junction bases left unmatched: 11. CDR3 length: 18 amino acids. The CDR3 region is CASSQSFLTSGLTDTQYF. The CDR3 region has the DNA TGCGCCAGCAGCCAATCCTTCCTCACTAGCGGGCTCACAGATACGCAGTATTTT.

The chain is built from TRBV6-5 and TRBJ2-7, with 8 bases aligning to TRBD1. V lost 6 bases to trimming and J lost 11 bases; unmatched junction nucleotides: 12. This CDR3 is 13 amino acids long. Per germline, CDR1 MNHEY and CDR2 SVGAGI. The CDR3 reads CASRPGQGKSEYF. CDR3 DNA sequence: TGTGCCAGCAGACCCGGACAGGGAAAGTCGGAGTACTTC.